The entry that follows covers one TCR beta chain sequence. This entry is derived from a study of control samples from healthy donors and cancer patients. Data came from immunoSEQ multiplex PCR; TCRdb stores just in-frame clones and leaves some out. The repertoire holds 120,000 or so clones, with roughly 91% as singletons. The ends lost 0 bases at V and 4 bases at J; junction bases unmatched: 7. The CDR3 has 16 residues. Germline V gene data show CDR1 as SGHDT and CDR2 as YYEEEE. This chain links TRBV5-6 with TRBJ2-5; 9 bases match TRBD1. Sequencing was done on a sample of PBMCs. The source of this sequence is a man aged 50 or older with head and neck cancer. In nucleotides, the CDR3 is TGTGCCAGCAGCTTGGGCACAGGGGGCGACATAGAGACCCAGTACTTC. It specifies CASSLGTGGDIETQYF. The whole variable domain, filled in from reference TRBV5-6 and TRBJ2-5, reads DAGVTQSPTHLIKTRGQQVTLRCSPKSGHDTVSWYQQALGQGPQFIFQYYEEEERQRGNFPDRFSGHQFPNYSSELNVNALLLGDSALYLCASSLGTGGDIETQYFGPGTRLLVL.